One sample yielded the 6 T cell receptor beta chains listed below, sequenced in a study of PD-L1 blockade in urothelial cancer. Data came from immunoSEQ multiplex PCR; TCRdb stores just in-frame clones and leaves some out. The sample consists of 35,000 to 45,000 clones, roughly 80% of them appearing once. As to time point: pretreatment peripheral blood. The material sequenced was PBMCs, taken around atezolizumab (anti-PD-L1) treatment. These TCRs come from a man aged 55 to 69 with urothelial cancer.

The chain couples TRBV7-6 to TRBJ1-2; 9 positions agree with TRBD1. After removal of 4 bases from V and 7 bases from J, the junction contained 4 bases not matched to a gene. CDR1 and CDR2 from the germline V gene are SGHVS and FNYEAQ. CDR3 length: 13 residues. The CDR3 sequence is CASSSTGGFGYTF. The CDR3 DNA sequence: TGTGCCAGCAGCTCTACAGGGGGCTTTGGCTACACCTTC.

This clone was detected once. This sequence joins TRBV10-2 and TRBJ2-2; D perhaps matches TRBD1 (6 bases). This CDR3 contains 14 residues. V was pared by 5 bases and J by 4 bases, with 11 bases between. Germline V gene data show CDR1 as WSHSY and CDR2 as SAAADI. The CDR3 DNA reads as TGCGCCAGCAGTCTTGACAGGACCACCGGGGAGCTGTTTTTT. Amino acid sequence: CASSLDRTTGELFF.

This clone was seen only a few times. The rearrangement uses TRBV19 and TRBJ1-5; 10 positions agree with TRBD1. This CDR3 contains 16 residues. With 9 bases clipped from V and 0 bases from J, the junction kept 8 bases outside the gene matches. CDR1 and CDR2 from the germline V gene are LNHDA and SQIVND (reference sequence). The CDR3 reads CASWTGGVYSNQPQHF. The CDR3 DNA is TGTGCCAGCTGGACAGGGGGGGTTTATAGCAATCAGCCCCAGCATTTT.

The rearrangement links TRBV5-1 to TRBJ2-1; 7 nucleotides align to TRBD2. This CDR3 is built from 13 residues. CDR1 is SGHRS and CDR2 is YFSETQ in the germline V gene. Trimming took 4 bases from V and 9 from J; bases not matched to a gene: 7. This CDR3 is CASSNDGGGEQFF. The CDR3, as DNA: TGCGCCAGCAGCAACGATGGGGGGGGTGAGCAGTTCTTC.

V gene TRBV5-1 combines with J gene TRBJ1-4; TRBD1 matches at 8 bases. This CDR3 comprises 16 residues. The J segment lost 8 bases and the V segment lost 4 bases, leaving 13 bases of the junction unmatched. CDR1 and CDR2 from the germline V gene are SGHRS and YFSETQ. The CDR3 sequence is CASSPVNQGAREKLFF. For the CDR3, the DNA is TGCGCCAGCAGCCCGGTAAATCAGGGGGCGCGAGAAAAACTGTTTTTT.

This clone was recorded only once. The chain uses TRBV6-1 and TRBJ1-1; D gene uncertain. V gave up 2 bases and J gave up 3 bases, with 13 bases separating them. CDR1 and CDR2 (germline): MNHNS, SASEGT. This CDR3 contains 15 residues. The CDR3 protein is CASSESKEEDTEAFF. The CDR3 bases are TGTGCCAGCAGTGAATCTAAGGAGGAGGACACTGAAGCTTTCTTT.